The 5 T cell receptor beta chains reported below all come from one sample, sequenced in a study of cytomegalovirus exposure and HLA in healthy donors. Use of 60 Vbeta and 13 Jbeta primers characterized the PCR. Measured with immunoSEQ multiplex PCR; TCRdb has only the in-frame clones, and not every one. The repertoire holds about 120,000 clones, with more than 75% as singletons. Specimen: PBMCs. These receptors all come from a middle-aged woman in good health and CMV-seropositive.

The CDR3 DNA sequence: TGTGCCAGCAGTGTCGGACTAGATCAAGAGACCCAGTACTTC. Its translation is CASSVGLDQETQYF. V usage is TRBV6-1 and J usage is TRBJ2-5, with 7 bases identical to TRBD2. V lost 4 bases and J lost 2; bases outside the gene matches: 4. Per the germline V gene, CDR1 is MNHNS and CDR2 is SASEGT. The CDR3 sequence is 14 residues long.

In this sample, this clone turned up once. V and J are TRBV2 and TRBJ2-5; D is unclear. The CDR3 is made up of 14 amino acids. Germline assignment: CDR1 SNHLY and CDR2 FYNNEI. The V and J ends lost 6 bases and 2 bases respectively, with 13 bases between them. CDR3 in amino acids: CASRVRPQQETQYF. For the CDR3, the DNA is TGTGCCAGCAGGGTGCGGCCTCAACAAGAGACCCAGTACTTC. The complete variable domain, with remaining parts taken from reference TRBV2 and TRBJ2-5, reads EPEVTQTPSHQVTQMGQEVILRCVPISNHLYFYWYRQILGQKVEFLVSFYNNEISEKSEIFDDQFSVERPDGSNFTLKIRSTKLEDSAMYFCASRVRPQQETQYFGPGTRLLVL.

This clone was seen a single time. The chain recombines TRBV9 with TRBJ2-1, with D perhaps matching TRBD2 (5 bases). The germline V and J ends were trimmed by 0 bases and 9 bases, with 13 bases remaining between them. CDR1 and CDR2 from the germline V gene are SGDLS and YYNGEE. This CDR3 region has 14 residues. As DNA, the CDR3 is TGTGCCAGCAGCGTAGTTGATATGGCGGGTGAGCAGTTCTTC. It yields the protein CASSVVDMAGEQFF.

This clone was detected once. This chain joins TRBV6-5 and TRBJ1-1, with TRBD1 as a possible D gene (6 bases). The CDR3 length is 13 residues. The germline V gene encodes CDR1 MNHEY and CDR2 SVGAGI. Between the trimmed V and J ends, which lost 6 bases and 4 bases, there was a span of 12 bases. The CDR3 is CASRLQGSTEAFF. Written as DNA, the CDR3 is TGTGCCAGCAGGCTACAGGGATCCACTGAAGCTTTCTTT.

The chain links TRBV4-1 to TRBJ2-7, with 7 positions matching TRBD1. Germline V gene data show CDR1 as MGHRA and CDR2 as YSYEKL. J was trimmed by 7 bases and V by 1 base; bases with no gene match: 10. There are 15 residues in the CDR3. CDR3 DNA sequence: TGCGCCAGCAGCCAAGCGACGACAGGGAGAGGTGAGCAGTACTTC. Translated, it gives CASSQATTGRGEQYF.